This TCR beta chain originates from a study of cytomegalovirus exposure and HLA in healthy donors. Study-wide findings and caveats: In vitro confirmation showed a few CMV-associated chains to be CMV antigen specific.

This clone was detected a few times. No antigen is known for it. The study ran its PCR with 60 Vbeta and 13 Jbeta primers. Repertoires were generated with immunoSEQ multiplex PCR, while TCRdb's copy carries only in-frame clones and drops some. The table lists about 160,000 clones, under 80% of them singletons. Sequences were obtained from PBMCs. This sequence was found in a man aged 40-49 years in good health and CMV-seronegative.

CDR3 region: CASSGTGDSPQHF. The CDR3 nucleotides are TGTGCCAGCAGCGGGACAGGGGATTCGCCCCAGCATTTT. The rearrangement joins TRBV28 to TRBJ1-5; the match to TRBD1 covers 10 bases. V shed 6 bases and J 9 bases; nucleotides not matched to a gene: 5. Germline V gives CDR1 MDHEN, CDR2 SYDVKM. CDR3 length equals 13 residues.